The text below deals with one T cell receptor beta chain. This sample is part of a study of technical replicates of blood from a few donors. Profiled with immunoSEQ multiplex PCR; TCRdb holds only in-frame clones, not every one. The table includes over 55,000 clones, about 94% detected once. Germline CDR1 reads SGHVS; CDR2 reads FQNEAQ. V lost 4 bases and J 4 bases, leaving 13 bases between the germline ends. The CDR3 extends over 14 amino acids. This receptor was identified in a human donor in good health. Some clones in this sample may be carry-over from other donors' samples. The chain combines TRBV7-8 with TRBJ1-1, with D possibly TRBD1 on 5 matching bases. The sequenced sample consisted of PBMCs. In nucleotides, the CDR3 is TGTGCCAGCAGCTGGGGGGGTCCAGGCACTGAAGCTTTCTTT. Its translation is CASSWGGPGTEAFF.